The clone carrying this T cell receptor beta chain was recorded a few times. One end of the junction varies from germline; a read error may be responsible. CDR3 length: 13 amino acids. Per the germline V gene, CDR1 is DFQATT and CDR2 is SNEGSKA (reference sequence). Time point of the sample: patch test 1, 2 weeks after DPC sensitization. Treatment here: therapeutic diphenylcyclopropenone sensitization with weekly scalp DPC. This entry belongs to a study of human T cells and chemical hapten exposure. For the study at large: Each patch test put 0.01% DPC on the upper back, and results were read at 6 days. Mostly female patients had alopecia areata, totalis or universalis.

Library preparation tagged each individual cDNA molecule with a unique molecular identifier. MiXCR was run by TCRdb on the RACE reads, yielding one entry per CDR3 protein. This sample yields 370,000 or so distinct CDR3 sequences, of which approximately 5% are seen a single time; about 2.1% belongs to the top ten. This receptor was obtained from a woman between 50 and 59 years old with alopecia areata. Some clones in this sample may be carry-over from other donors' samples. Source: whole blood, taken in connection with sensitization to the hapten diphenylcyclopropenone (DPC). The rearrangement uses TRBV20-1 and TRBJ2-3, with 8 bases matching TRBD2. The CDR3 loop is CAGRGARTDTQYF. The CDR3 region has the DNA TGTGCGGGGCGGGGGGCCCGCACAGATACGCAGTATTTT.